The 18 T cell receptor beta chains given below trace back to one sample, sequenced in a study of CD8 T cells in Susac syndrome. Roughly 0.5 to 1 ug RNA was reverse transcribed with random hexamers. One entry per CDR3 protein results from TCRdb running MiXCR on the immunoSEQ multiplex PCR reads. The table has 150,000 or so distinct CDR3 sequences, 92% seen once. Sequencing was done on a sample of CD4+ T cells from PBMCs. The receptor set was obtained from a human donor in good health.

The chain employs TRBV24-1 and TRBJ2-3, with a possible D match to TRBD2 (6 bases). CDR3 length: 12 amino acids. Trimming removed 9 bases at V and 0 bases at J, with 6 bases between. Germline CDR1 is KGHDR and CDR2 is SFDVKD. CDR3 residues: CATRGSTDTQYF. Written as DNA, the CDR3 is TGTGCCACCCGGGGGAGCACAGATACGCAGTATTTT.

The chain recombines TRBV7-2 with TRBJ2-3, with 9 positions matching TRBD2. V dropped 7 bases and J dropped 4; count of bases not matched to a gene: 6. The CDR3 extends over 14 amino acids. Germline V lookup: CDR1 SGHTA, CDR2 FQGNSA. CDR3 coding DNA: TGTGCCAGCATCGGGACTAGCTTGTCAGATACGCAGTATTTT. Translated, it gives CASIGTSLSDTQYF. The whole variable domain, filled in from reference TRBV7-2 and TRBJ2-3, reads GAGVSQSPSNKVTEKGKDVELRCDPISGHTALYWYRQSLGQGLEFLIYFQGNSAPDKSGLPSDRFSAERTGGSVSTLTIQRTQQEDSAVYLCASIGTSLSDTQYFGPGTRLTVL.

V usage is TRBV2 and J usage is TRBJ2-2; D is tentatively TRBD1 or TRBD2 (6 bases each). The V gene lost 9 bases and the J gene lost 5 bases, with 16 bases spanning the gap. The germline CDR1 and CDR2 sequences are SNHLY and FYNNEI. CDR3 length: 14 amino acids. CDR3 sequence: CASSQGGGTGELFF. The CDR3, as DNA: TGTGCCAGTTCACAGGGAGGAGGGACCGGGGAGCTGTTTTTT.

The V call is TRBV29-1, the J call TRBJ2-7; 8 nucleotides match TRBD1. Trimming removed 6 bases from V and 6 bases from J; junction bases left unmatched: 4. CDR1 is SQVTM, CDR2 ANQGSEA, per germline. The CDR3 loop spans 11 amino acids. CDR3 sequence reads: CSVDRESEQYF. The DNA of the CDR3 is TGCAGCGTGGACAGGGAGAGCGAGCAGTACTTC.

This clonotype was recorded once. CDR3 sequence reads: CASSLVHSYEQYF. CDR3 coding DNA: TGTGCCAGCAGCTTAGTTCACTCCTACGAGCAGTACTTC. The V and J genes are TRBV7-9 and TRBJ2-7; D remains ambiguous. Trimming took off 1 base at V and 0 bases at J, with 4 bases between the two ends. Per the germline V gene, CDR1 is SEHNR and CDR2 is FQNEAQ (reference sequence). This CDR3 has 13 residues.

The rearrangement joins TRBV20-1 to TRBJ2-5; possible D gene TRBD1, 6 bases. V was pared by 1 base and J by 3 bases, with 9 bases between. CDR1 and CDR2 (germline): DFQATT, SNEGSKA (reference sequence). The CDR3 spans 13 residues. CDR3 sequence: CSARGDTKETQYF. In DNA, the CDR3 is TGCAGTGCTAGAGGGGACACTAAAGAGACCCAGTACTTC.

This clonotype was seen once. This rearrangement joins TRBV7-9 to TRBJ1-1; D unclear. CDR3 length: 12 amino acids. V was trimmed by 4 bases and J by 6 bases, leaving 9 bases between them. Germline lookup yields CDR1 SEHNR and CDR2 FQNEAQ (reference sequence). The CDR3 DNA sequence: TGTGCCAGCAGCTCCGTGCGTGCTGAAGCTTTCTTT. As protein: CASSSVRAEAFF.

The rearrangement joins TRBV20-1 to TRBJ2-7, with D maybe TRBD1 (6 bases). With 4 bases removed from V and 7 bases from J, the gap between germline ends came to 14 bases. Germline lookup yields CDR1 DFQATT and CDR2 SNEGSKA (reference sequence). This CDR3 is built from 12 residues. In DNA form, the CDR3 reads TGCAGTGCTATACAGGGCCTGTTAGAGCAGTACTTC. It yields the protein CSAIQGLLEQYF.

V and J are TRBV7-9 and TRBJ1-1; the D is unclear. CDR1 and CDR2 (germline): SEHNR, FQNEAQ (reference sequence). The CDR3 contains 12 residues. The V gene lost 5 bases and the J gene lost 7 bases, with 11 bases spanning the gap. For the CDR3, the DNA is TGTGCCAGCAGCGTAGACGGCCTTGAAGCTTTCTTT. Translating gives CASSVDGLEAFF.

This clonotype was found a few times. This chain links TRBV5-1 with TRBJ2-2; D is ambiguous. The CDR3 totals 13 residues. The germline CDR1 and CDR2 sequences are SGHRS and YFSETQ. The germline V and J ends were trimmed by 4 bases and 6 bases, with 10 bases remaining between them. The CDR3 spells CASSPQFPGELFF. The CDR3, as DNA: TGCGCCAGCAGCCCCCAATTTCCCGGGGAGCTGTTTTTT.

This clonotype appeared once. The chain joins TRBV4-3 to TRBJ1-1; tentative D call: TRBD1 (6 bases). Germline CDR1 reads LGHNA; CDR2 reads YSLEER. The V and J ends lost 1 base and 4 bases respectively, with 13 bases between them. This CDR3 spans 15 amino acids. CDR3 in amino acids: CASSQVPGAGTEAFF. The CDR3 coding sequence is TGCGCCAGCAGCCAAGTCCCAGGGGCGGGCACTGAAGCTTTCTTT.

The chain carries TRBV24-1 and TRBJ1-2; perhaps TRBD1 as D (5 bases). Germline CDR1 KGHDR, CDR2 SFDVKD. CDR3 length equals 13 residues. V lost 4 bases and J 5 bases, leaving 10 bases between the germline ends. The CDR3 protein is CATSDPDRYGYTF. DNA for the CDR3: TGTGCCACCAGTGACCCCGACAGATATGGCTACACCTTC.

This rearrangement joins TRBV6-5 to TRBJ2-7, with TRBD2 matching over 10 bases. CDR3 length equals 16 residues. Unmatched junction bases numbered 6, after V lost 0 bases and J lost 4 bases. Germline CDR1 and CDR2: MNHEY and SVGAGI. CDR3 DNA: TGTGCCAGCAGTTACTCGGTGCTAGCGGGGGCTTACGAGCAGTACTTC. Protein sequence: CASSYSVLAGAYEQYF.

The chain has TRBV6-4 and TRBJ1-3; TRBD1 might be the D (6 bases). From germline, CDR1 is MRHNA and CDR2 SNTAGT. The CDR3 consists of 15 residues. The V and J ends lost 2 bases and 0 bases respectively, with 8 bases between them. CDR3 sequence reads: CASSDRDISGNTIYF. The CDR3 bases are TGTGCCAGCAGTGACCGGGACATCTCTGGAAACACCATATATTTT.

V is TRBV7-9 and J is TRBJ2-3; D may be TRBD2 (6 bases). The CDR3 is made up of 11 amino acids. V lost 4 bases and J 8 bases, leaving 7 bases between the germline ends. The germline V gene encodes CDR1 SEHNR and CDR2 FQNEAQ (reference sequence). CDR3 protein: CASSSGVTQYF. The CDR3 nucleotides read TGTGCCAGCAGCTCGGGGGTTACGCAGTATTTT.

This rearrangement joins TRBV7-6 to TRBJ2-3; 13 nucleotides match TRBD2. This CDR3 has 19 residues. The J segment lost 1 base and the V segment lost 3 bases, leaving 10 bases of the junction unmatched. From germline, CDR1 is SGHVS and CDR2 FNYEAQ. This CDR3 reads CASSLGLAGPQLGTDTQYF. The CDR3 nucleotides are TGTGCCAGCAGCTTGGGACTAGCGGGACCCCAGCTTGGCACAGATACGCAGTATTTT.

The chain carries TRBV7-9 and TRBJ2-3, with TRBD2 matching over 12 bases. The length of the CDR3 is 16 residues. The junction had 6 bases not matched to a gene; V was cut back by 5 bases and J by 3 bases. The germline V gene encodes CDR1 SEHNR and CDR2 FQNEAQ (reference sequence). The CDR3 spells CASSDLLAGGTDTQYF. The CDR3 DNA reads as TGTGCCAGCAGCGACTTACTAGCGGGGGGTACAGATACGCAGTATTTT.

This rearrangement joins TRBV5-1 to TRBJ2-1; no definite D call. Germline values: CDR1 SGHRS, CDR2 YFSETQ. This CDR3 has 16 amino acids. Trimming removed 1 base from V and 0 bases from J, with 11 bases in between. CDR3 sequence: CASSLITPSSYNEQFF. The CDR3 DNA is TGCGCCAGCAGCTTGATCACTCCGAGCTCCTACAATGAGCAGTTCTTC.